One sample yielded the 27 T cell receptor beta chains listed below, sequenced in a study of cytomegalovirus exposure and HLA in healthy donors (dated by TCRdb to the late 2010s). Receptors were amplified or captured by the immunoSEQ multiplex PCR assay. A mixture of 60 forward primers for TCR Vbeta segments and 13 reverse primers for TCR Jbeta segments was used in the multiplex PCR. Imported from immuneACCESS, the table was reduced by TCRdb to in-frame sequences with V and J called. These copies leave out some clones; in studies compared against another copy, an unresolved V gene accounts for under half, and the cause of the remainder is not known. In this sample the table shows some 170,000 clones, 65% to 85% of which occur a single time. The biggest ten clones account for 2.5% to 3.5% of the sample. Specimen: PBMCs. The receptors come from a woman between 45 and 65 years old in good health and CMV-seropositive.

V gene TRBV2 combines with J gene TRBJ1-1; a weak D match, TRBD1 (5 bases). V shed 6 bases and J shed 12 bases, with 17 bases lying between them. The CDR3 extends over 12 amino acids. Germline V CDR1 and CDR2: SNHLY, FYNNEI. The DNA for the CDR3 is TGTGCCAGCAGCTCCCGGGACGGGAGACCTTTCTTT. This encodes CASSSRDGRPFF.

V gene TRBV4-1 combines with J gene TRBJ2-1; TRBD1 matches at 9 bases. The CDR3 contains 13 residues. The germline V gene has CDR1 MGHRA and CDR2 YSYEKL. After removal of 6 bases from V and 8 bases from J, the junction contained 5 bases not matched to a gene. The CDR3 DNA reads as TGCGCCAGCAGGAAAACAGGGGGCCATGAGCAGTTCTTC. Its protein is CASRKTGGHEQFF.

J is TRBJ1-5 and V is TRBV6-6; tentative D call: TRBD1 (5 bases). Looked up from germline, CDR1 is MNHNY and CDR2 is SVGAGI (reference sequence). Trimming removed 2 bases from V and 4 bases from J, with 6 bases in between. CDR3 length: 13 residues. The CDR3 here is CASSYDRNQPQHF. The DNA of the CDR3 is TGTGCCAGCAGTTACGACAGAAATCAGCCCCAGCATTTT.

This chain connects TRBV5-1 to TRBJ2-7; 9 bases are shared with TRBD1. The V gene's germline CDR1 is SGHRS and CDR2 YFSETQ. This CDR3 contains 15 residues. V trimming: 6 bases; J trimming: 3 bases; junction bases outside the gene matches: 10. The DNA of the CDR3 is TGCGCCAGCACACCGAGCGGGACAGGGTACTACGAGCAGTACTTC. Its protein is CASTPSGTGYYEQYF.

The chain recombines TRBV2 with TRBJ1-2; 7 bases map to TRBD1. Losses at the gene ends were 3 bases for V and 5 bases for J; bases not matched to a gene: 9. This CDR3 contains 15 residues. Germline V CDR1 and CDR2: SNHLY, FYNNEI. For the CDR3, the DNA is TGTGCCAGCAGTGAGGAGACAGGGCGTGATTATGGCTACACCTTC. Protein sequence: CASSEETGRDYGYTF. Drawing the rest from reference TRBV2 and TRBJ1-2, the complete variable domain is EPEVTQTPSHQVTQMGQEVILRCVPISNHLYFYWYRQILGQKVEFLVSFYNNEISEKSEIFDDQFSVERPDGSNFTLKIRSTKLEDSAMYFCASSEETGRDYGYTFGSGTRLTVV.

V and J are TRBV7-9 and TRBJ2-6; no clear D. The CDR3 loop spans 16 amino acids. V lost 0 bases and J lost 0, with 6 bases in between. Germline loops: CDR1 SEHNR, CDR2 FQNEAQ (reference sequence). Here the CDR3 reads CASSLAVSSGANVLTF. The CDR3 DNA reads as TGTGCCAGCAGCTTAGCGGTGAGCTCTGGGGCCAACGTCCTGACTTTC.

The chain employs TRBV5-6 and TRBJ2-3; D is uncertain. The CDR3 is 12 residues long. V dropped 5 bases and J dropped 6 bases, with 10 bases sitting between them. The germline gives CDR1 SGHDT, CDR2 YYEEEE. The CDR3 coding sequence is TGTGCCAGCAGGGCCCCAAAGGATACGCAGTATTTT. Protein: CASRAPKDTQYF.

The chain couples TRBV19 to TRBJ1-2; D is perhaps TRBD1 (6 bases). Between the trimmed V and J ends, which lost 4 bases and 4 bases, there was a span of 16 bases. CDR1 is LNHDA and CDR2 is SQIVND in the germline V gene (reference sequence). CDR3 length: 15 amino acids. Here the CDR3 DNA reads TGTGCCAGTAGTAAGACCGGGCCCAGGGGCTATGGCTACACCTTC. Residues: CASSKTGPRGYGYTF.

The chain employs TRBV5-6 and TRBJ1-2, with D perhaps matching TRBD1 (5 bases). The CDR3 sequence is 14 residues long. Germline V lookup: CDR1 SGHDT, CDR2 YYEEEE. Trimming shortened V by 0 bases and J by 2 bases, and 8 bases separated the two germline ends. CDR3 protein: CASSLVQGNYGYTF. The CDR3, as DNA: TGTGCCAGCAGCTTGGTCCAGGGAAACTATGGCTACACCTTC.

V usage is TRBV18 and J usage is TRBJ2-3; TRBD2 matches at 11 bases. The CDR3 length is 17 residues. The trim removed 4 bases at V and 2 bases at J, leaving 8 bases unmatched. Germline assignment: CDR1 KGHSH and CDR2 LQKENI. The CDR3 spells CASSRQTSGATTDTQYF. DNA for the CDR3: TGTGCCAGCTCACGGCAGACTAGCGGGGCTACCACAGATACGCAGTATTTT.

CDR3 nucleotide sequence: TGCGCCAGCAGCCAAGATCCAGGGGAAGCACAACATACGCAGTATTTT. This codes for CASSQDPGEAQHTQYF. The chain is built from TRBV4-1 and TRBJ2-3; possible D gene TRBD1, 6 bases. Trimming stripped 0 bases from V and 7 bases from J, with 17 bases between. There are 16 residues in the CDR3. Germline V gives CDR1 MGHRA, CDR2 YSYEKL.

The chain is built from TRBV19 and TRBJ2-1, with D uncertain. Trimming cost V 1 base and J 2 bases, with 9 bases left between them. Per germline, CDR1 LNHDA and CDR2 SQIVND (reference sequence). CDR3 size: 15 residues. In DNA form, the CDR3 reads TGTGCCAGTAGTATAGGGCCCAATACCTACAATGAGCAGTTCTTC. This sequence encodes CASSIGPNTYNEQFF.

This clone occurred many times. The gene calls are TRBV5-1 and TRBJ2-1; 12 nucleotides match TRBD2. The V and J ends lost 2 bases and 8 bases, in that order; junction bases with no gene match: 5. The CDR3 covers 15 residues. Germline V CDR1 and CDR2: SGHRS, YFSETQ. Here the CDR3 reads CASSLLAGGIDEQFF. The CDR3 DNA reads TGCGCCAGCAGCTTACTAGCGGGGGGTATCGATGAGCAGTTCTTC.

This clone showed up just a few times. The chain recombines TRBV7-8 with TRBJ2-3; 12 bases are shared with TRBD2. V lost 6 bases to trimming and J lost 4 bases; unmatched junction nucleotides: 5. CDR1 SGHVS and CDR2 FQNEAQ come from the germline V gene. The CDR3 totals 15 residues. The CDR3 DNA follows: TGTGCCAGCAGGGCTAGCGGGGGGGCCGCAGATACGCAGTATTTT. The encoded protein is CASRASGGAADTQYF.

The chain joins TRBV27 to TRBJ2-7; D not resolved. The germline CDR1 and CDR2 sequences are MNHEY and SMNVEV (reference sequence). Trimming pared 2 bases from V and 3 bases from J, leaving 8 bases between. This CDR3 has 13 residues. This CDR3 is CASSLQQNYEQYF. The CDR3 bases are TGTGCCAGCAGTTTACAACAGAACTACGAGCAGTACTTC.

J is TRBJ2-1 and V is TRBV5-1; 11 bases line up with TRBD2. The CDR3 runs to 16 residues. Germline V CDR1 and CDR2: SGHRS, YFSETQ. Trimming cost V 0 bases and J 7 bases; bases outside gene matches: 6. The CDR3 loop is CASSLEASGGFNEQFF. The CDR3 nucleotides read TGCGCCAGCAGCTTGGAGGCTAGCGGGGGGTTTAATGAGCAGTTCTTC. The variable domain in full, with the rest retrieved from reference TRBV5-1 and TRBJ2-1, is KAGVTQTPRYLIKTRGQQVTLSCSPISGHRSVSWYQQTPGQGLQFLFEYFSETQRNKGNFPGRFSGRQFSNSRSEMNVSTLELGDSALYLCASSLEASGGFNEQFFGPGTRLTVL.

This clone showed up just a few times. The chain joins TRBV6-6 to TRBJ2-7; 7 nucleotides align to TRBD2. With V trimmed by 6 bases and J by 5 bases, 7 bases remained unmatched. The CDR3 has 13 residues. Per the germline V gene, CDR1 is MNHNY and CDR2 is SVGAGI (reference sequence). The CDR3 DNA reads TGTGCCAGCAGCCTCGGGGGGTTCAACGAGCAGTACTTC. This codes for CASSLGGFNEQYF.

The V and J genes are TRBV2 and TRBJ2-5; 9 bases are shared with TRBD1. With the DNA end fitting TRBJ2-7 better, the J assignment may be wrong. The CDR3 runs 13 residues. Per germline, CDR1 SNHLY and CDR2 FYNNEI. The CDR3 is CATGEGQGYEQYF. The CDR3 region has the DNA TGTGCCACCGGGGAGGGACAGGGCTACGAGCAGTACTTC.

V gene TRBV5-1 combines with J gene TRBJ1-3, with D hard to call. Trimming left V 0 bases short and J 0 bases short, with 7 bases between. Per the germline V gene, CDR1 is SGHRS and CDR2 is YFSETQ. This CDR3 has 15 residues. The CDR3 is CASSLGRNSGNTIYF. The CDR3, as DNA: TGCGCCAGCAGCTTGGGGCGGAACTCTGGAAACACCATATATTTT.

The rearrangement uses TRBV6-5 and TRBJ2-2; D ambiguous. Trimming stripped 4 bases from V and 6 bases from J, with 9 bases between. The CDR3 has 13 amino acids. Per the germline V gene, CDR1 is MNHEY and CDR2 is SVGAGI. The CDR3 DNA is TGTGCCAGCAGTTCGTCAGTGCCCGGGGAGCTGTTTTTT. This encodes CASSSSVPGELFF.

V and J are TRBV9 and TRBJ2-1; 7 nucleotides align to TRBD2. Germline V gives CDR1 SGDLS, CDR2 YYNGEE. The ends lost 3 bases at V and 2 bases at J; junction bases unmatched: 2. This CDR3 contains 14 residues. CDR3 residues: CASSEGLAYNEQFF. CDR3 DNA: TGTGCCAGCAGCGAAGGACTAGCCTACAATGAGCAGTTCTTC.

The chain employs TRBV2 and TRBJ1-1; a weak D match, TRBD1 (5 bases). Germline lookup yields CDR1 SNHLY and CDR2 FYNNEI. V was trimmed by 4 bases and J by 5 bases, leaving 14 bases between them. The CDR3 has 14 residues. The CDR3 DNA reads TGTGCCAGCAGTGGGGTGGGGGGGAGGACTGAAGCTTTCTTT. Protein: CASSGVGGRTEAFF.

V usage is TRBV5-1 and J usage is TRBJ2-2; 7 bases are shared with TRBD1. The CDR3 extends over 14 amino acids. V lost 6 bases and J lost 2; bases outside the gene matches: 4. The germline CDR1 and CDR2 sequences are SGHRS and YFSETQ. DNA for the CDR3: TGCGCCAGCATGACAGGGCTTAACACCGGGGAGCTGTTTTTT. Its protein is CASMTGLNTGELFF.

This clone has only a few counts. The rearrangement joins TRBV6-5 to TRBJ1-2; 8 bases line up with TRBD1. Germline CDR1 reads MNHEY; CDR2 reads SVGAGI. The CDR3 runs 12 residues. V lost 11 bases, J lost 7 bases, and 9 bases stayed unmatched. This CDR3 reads CAAKQGVSGYTF. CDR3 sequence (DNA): TGTGCCGCTAAACAGGGGGTGTCTGGCTACACCTTC.

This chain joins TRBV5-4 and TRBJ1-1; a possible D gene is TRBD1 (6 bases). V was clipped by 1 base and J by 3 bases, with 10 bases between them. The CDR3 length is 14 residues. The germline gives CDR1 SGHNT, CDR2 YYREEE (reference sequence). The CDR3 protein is CASSLQGRDTEAFF. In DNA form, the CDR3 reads TGTGCCAGCAGCTTGCAGGGGAGGGACACTGAAGCTTTCTTT.

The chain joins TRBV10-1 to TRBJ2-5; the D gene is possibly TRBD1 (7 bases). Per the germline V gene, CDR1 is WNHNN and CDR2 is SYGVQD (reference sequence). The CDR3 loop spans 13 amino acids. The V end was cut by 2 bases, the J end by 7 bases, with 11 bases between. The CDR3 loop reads CASSEQQGGTQYF. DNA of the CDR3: TGCGCCAGCAGTGAGCAGCAGGGGGGGACCCAGTACTTC.

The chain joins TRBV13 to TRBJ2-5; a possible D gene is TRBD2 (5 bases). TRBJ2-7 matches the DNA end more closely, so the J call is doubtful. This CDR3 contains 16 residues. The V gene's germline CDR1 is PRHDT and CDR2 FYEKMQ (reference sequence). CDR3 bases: TGTGCCAGCAGTCTCATGGAGGACTCCCCCTCCTACGAGCAGTACTTC. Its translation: CASSLMEDSPSYEQYF.